Included here is one T cell receptor beta chain sequence, with context. The data stem from a study of blood T cell repertoires in COVID-19. V lost 3 bases and J 0 bases, leaving 12 bases between the germline ends. CDR1 SGDLS and CDR2 YYNGEE come from the germline V gene. The CDR3 runs to 16 residues. The cohort comprised adults aged about 18 to 89 years residing in 20 to 30 US areas. Participants had their cohort set by participant-reported clinical history. Donors in Cohort 3 counted as recovered after two negative PCRs, clearance, or symptom resolution. Original handling: Estimation of nucleated cell counts relied on the amplification of reference gene primers. This table comes from immunoSEQ multiplex PCR, and its TCRdb copy is limited to in-frame clones, with some not included. V, J and clone size are those of that table, while D and trimming were read from the DNA. The sample consists of around 110,000 clones, roughly 84% of them appearing once.

The TCR sequence derives from a woman under 40 who had recovered from COVID-19. The sequenced sample consisted of PBMCs or T cells enriched from blood (not recorded which). The V and J genes are TRBV9 and TRBJ2-2; TRBD2 might be the D (6 bases). CDR3 nucleotide sequence: TGTGCCAGCAGCGCCCCGGGACTCGCGAACACCGGGGAGCTGTTTTTT. It specifies CASSAPGLANTGELFF.